The rows below give T cell receptor beta chains drawn from one sample of a study of T cell clusters in autoimmune cytopenias. Reanalyzing the multiplex PCR reads, TCRdb keeps one entry per CDR3 protein, without DNA. The table lists roughly 2,300 distinct CDR3 sequences, with approximately 52% in the top ten. The material sequenced was peripheral blood. The receptors stem from a human donor with an autoimmune cytopenia or autoimmune hepatitis (not recorded which). Each CDR3 is given with its conserved first and last residue. The size field is filled for only some rows; it gives once, few, many or a size class.

TRBJ1-2	-	TRBV10-2	CASSESRANYGYTF
TRBJ2-7	-	TRBV10-2	CASSPQGYEQYF
TRBJ1-1	-	TRBV11-2	CASSPGQGVYTEAFF
TRBJ2-1	-	TRBV3-1	CASSSYNEQFF
TRBJ2-7	-	TRBV5-4	CASSPQGHSYEQYF
TRBJ2-1	-	TRBV6-2/TRBV6-3	CASSDRLTFTIYNEQFF
TRBJ2-7	medium-sized	TRBV27	CASSSFPLVHEQYF
TRBJ2-1	-	TRBV10-1	CASSESRLGGTSGYNEQFF
TRBJ2-2	medium-sized	TRBV18	CASSPAGSGSTGELFF
TRBJ1-2	-	TRBV7-9	CASSAPNYGYTF
TRBJ2-7	medium-sized	TRBV29-1	CSVLGGTGAHYEQYF
TRBJ1-2	-	TRBV19	CASSTRNGAHGYTF
TRBJ2-1	-	TRBV12-3/TRBV12-4	CARSSAGLAGSDEQFF
TRBJ2-7	medium-sized	TRBV6-5	CASSYGYSSYEQYF
TRBJ1-4	medium-sized	TRBV6-5	CASSQPATNEKLFF
TRBJ2-1	-	TRBV7-9	CASSWPPSGGAGDEQFF
TRBJ1-2	-	TRBV18	CASSPELTINYGYTF
TRBJ1-2	-	TRBV20-1	CSARTGSNYGYTF
TRBJ2-5	-	TRBV20-1	CSANGGAETQYF
TRBJ2-5	-	TRBV7-9	CASSPTGGSETQYF